What follows are 30 T cell receptor beta chains derived from one specimen sequenced in a study of OX40 agonist ivuxolimab in advanced cancers. Profiling relied on immunoSEQ multiplex PCR, and the TCRdb table lists in-frame clones only, not all of them. The sample holds tens of thousands of clones, more than 75% seen once. This sample comprised CD4+ or CD8+ T cells sorted from blood, obtained in a trial of the OX40 agonist ivuxolimab. These TCRs come from an adult with an advanced solid tumor such as melanoma, head and neck, liver or kidney cancer.

The chain has TRBV11-3 and TRBJ2-7; D perhaps matches TRBD2 (6 bases). This CDR3 spans 14 amino acids. Germline values: CDR1 SGHNT, CDR2 YENEEA. V lost 3 bases to trimming and J lost 5 bases, with 14 bases between them. As DNA, the CDR3 is TGTGCCAGCAGCTTTAGCGGCAGTTTCAACGAGCAGTACTTC. Amino acid sequence: CASSFSGSFNEQYF.

The CDR3 protein is CASSPWLPDTQYF. For the CDR3, the DNA is TGTGCCAGCAGTCCGTGGCTACCAGATACGCAGTATTTT. The chain is built from TRBV16 and TRBJ2-3, with D uncertain. This CDR3 has 13 amino acids. Trimming left V 6 bases short and J 4 bases short, with 11 bases between. Germline values: CDR1 KGHSY, CDR2 FQNENV.

V usage is TRBV9 and J usage is TRBJ2-2; D is unresolved. Germline CDR1 and CDR2: SGDLS and YYNGEE. The V and J ends lost 7 bases and 2 bases respectively, with 9 bases between them. The CDR3 is 13 residues long. In DNA form, the CDR3 reads TGTGCCAGCCAGGCCCCTAACACCGGGGAGCTGTTTTTT. Its protein product is CASQAPNTGELFF.

This chain uses TRBV4-2 with TRBJ1-6, with 8 bases that match TRBD1. CDR1 is LGHNA, CDR2 YNFKEQ, per germline. The CDR3 runs to 16 residues. With 4 bases clipped from V and 6 bases from J, the junction kept 8 bases outside the gene matches. CDR3 coding DNA: TGTGCCAGCAGCCGACGACCGGGACAGGCTAATTCACCCCTCCACTTT. Protein sequence: CASSRRPGQANSPLHF.

CDR3 DNA: TGTGCCAGCAGTGAATGGGCCCTGTCAGACGAGCAGTACTTC. This gives the protein CASSEWALSDEQYF. The V gene is TRBV2, the J gene TRBJ2-5; D is uncertain. The J call may be wrong; the DNA end is better matched by TRBJ2-7. Germline values: CDR1 SNHLY, CDR2 FYNNEI. The CDR3 is 14 amino acids.

This clone appeared once. The rearrangement links TRBV7-8 to TRBJ2-3, with TRBD1 matching over 10 bases. The V gene end was trimmed by 0 bases and the J gene end by 6 bases; junction bases not matched to a gene: 9. This CDR3 has 17 amino acids. Germline V CDR1 and CDR2: SGHVS, FQNEAQ. CDR3 region: CASSLALGTGVADTQYF. In DNA form, the CDR3 reads TGTGCCAGCAGCTTAGCGCTAGGGACAGGGGTAGCGGATACGCAGTATTTT.

V is TRBV10-3 and J is TRBJ2-1; no clear D gene. The CDR3 consists of 14 residues. V lost 0 bases, J lost 3 bases, and 6 bases lay in between. In germline, CDR1 is ENHRY, CDR2 SYGVKD. CDR3 residues: CAISESGIYNEQFF. The CDR3, as DNA: TGTGCCATCAGTGAGTCGGGAATCTACAATGAGCAGTTCTTC.

The gene calls are TRBV6-4 and TRBJ2-7, with 7 bases lining up with TRBD2. The CDR3 length is 18 residues. J gave up 0 bases and V 6 bases, and 17 bases lay outside the gene matches. Germline V CDR1 and CDR2: MRHNA, SNTAGT. The CDR3 DNA reads TGTGCCAGCAGACAGATGACTAGCTTTTCAACCCTCTCCTACGAGCAGTACTTC. Its protein is CASRQMTSFSTLSYEQYF.

The rearrangement links TRBV28 to TRBJ1-4; D is undetermined. The CDR3 is 13 residues long. The V gene lost 5 bases and the J gene lost 8 bases, with 12 bases spanning the gap. Germline values: CDR1 MDHEN, CDR2 SYDVKM. This CDR3 is CASSPPPTEKLFF. In nucleotides, the CDR3 is TGTGCCAGCAGTCCCCCCCCCACAGAAAAACTGTTTTTT. The whole variable domain, filled in from reference TRBV28 and TRBJ1-4, reads DVKVTQSSRYLVKRTGEKVFLECVQDMDHENMFWYRQDPGLGLRLIYFSYDVKMKEKGDIPEGYSVSREKKERFSLILESASTNQTSMYLCASSPPPTEKLFFGSGTQLSVL.

The chain recombines TRBV21-1 with TRBJ2-5; the table's D call, TRBD1, has no DNA check behind it. TRBV21-1 is classified as a pseudogene. The CDR3 totals 19 residues. DNA for the CDR3: TGTGCCAGCAGCAAACCTACGGGACAACCCCAACCTACAAAAGAGACCCAGTACTTC. Residues: CASSKPTGQPQPTKETQYF.

This sequence joins TRBV7-9 and TRBJ1-2; TRBD1 agrees at 11 bases. Germline loops: CDR1 SEHNR, CDR2 FQNEAQ (reference sequence). This CDR3 is 18 amino acids long. V trimming: 4 bases; J trimming: 1 base; junction bases outside the gene matches: 11. The DNA of the CDR3 is TGTGCCAGCAGCTCCCCCAAGGACAGGGGGCCCCTTAACTATGGCTACACCTTC. The encoded protein is CASSSPKDRGPLNYGYTF.

The chain joins TRBV28 to TRBJ1-4; D uncertain. This CDR3 contains 17 residues. V was trimmed by 3 bases and J by 0 bases, leaving 14 bases between them. Germline-derived CDR1 and CDR2 are MDHEN and SYDVKM. The CDR3 bases are TGTGCCAGCAGTTTGTTAACACCTCTTACAACTAATGAAAAACTGTTTTTT. Amino acid sequence: CASSLLTPLTTNEKLFF.

The chain combines TRBV11-2 with TRBJ2-2; D may be TRBD1 or TRBD2 (6 bases each). Trimming left V 0 bases short and J 5 bases short, with 10 bases between. CDR1 is SGHAT and CDR2 is FQNNGV in the germline V gene. The CDR3 runs to 15 residues. The CDR3 region is CASSLDGGATGELFF. The CDR3 bases are TGTGCCAGCAGCTTAGACGGGGGCGCGACCGGGGAGCTGTTTTTT.

The chain has TRBV29-1 and TRBJ2-7; D is undetermined. Germline assignment: CDR1 SQVTM and CDR2 ANQGSEA. The ends were cut back, 4 bases at V and 0 bases at J, with 1 base in the middle. The CDR3 totals 10 residues. The CDR3 DNA sequence: TGCAGCGTTGTCTCCTACGAGCAGTACTTC. Encoded protein: CSVVSYEQYF.

This clone has a handful of counts. The rearrangement links TRBV9 to TRBJ2-5; D may be TRBD1 (6 bases). In germline, CDR1 is SGDLS, CDR2 YYNGEE. This CDR3 comprises 15 residues. Trimming took 4 bases from V and 3 from J, leaving 16 bases between them. CDR3 amino acids: CASSSTGIREETQYF. CDR3 DNA sequence: TGTGCCAGCAGCTCCACAGGGATTCGGGAAGAGACCCAGTACTTC.

The chain recombines TRBV4-1 with TRBJ2-7, with TRBD2 matching 14 bases. Trimming at V came to 4 bases and at J to 5 bases, leaving 10 bases not matched to a gene. The CDR3 extends over 17 amino acids. Germline CDR1 is MGHRA and CDR2 is YSYEKL. Here the CDR3 DNA reads TGCGCCAGCAGCCCCCAACCGGGACTAGCGGGAGTTGACGAGCAGTACTTC. This codes for CASSPQPGLAGVDEQYF.

This chain uses TRBV18 with TRBJ2-2; D not resolved. V was trimmed by 0 bases and J by 1 base, leaving 12 bases between them. Germline CDR1 and CDR2: KGHSH and LQKENI. The CDR3 totals 17 residues. CDR3 protein: CASSPPDPRLNTGELFF. Written as DNA, the CDR3 is TGTGCCAGCTCACCACCAGATCCGAGACTGAACACCGGGGAGCTGTTTTTT.

The rearrangement links TRBV29-1 to TRBJ2-5; perhaps TRBD2 as D (6 bases). The J call could be wrong; TRBJ2-7 is a better fit for the DNA end. CDR1 is SQVTM and CDR2 is ANQGSEA in the germline V gene. The CDR3 loop spans 15 amino acids. The CDR3 DNA sequence: TGCAGCGTTAGTTGGACCGGAGGGATTACGGGCGAGCAGTACTTC. This encodes CSVSWTGGITGEQYF.

This rearrangement joins TRBV27 to TRBJ1-3; D is ambiguous. With 4 bases removed from V and 5 bases from J, the gap between germline ends came to 3 bases. Germline CDR1 and CDR2: MNHEY and SMNVEV (reference sequence). The CDR3 consists of 11 residues. The CDR3 protein is CASSSRNTIYF. CDR3 in DNA: TGTGCCAGCAGTTCAAGAAACACCATATATTTT.

The chain couples TRBV4-1 to TRBJ2-3; TRBD2 matches 13 bases. Per germline, CDR1 MGHRA and CDR2 YSYEKL. This CDR3 is built from 14 residues. J was trimmed by 8 bases and V by 5 bases; bases with no gene match: 4. CDR3 coding DNA: TGCGCCAGCAGCACCGGACTAGCGGGAGCTACGCAGTATTTT. Its protein is CASSTGLAGATQYF.

The chain links TRBV6-5 to TRBJ2-5; 8 bases are a match to TRBD1. The junction had 7 bases not matched to a gene; V was cut back by 2 bases and J by 5 bases. CDR1 is MNHEY, CDR2 SVGAGI, per germline. The CDR3 consists of 15 residues. CDR3: CASSYLWTGMETQYF. The CDR3 nucleotides read TGTGCCAGCAGTTACCTCTGGACAGGGATGGAGACCCAGTACTTC.

J is TRBJ2-7 and V is TRBV9, with unresolved D. The length of the CDR3 is 13 residues. Germline V CDR1 and CDR2: SGDLS, YYNGEE. Trimming left V 4 bases short and J 0 bases short, with 8 bases between. CDR3 region: CASSSGSSYEQYF. The CDR3 DNA follows: TGTGCCAGCAGCAGTGGGTCCTCCTACGAGCAGTACTTC.

The V call is TRBV10-3, the J call TRBJ2-3; TRBD1 aligns across 7 bases. Trimming at V came to 8 bases and at J to 6 bases, leaving 5 bases not matched to a gene. Germline V gene lookup returns CDR1 ENHRY and CDR2 SYGVKD. This CDR3 comprises 12 residues. This CDR3 reads CAIRQGGDTQYF. CDR3 nucleotides: TGTGCCATCCGACAGGGTGGTGATACGCAGTATTTT.

The chain couples TRBV6-4 to TRBJ2-1; D is perhaps TRBD2 (5 bases). Germline values: CDR1 MRHNA, CDR2 SNTAGT. The CDR3 runs to 15 residues. Trimming pared 5 bases from V and 4 bases from J, leaving 15 bases between. Here the CDR3 reads CASSWTSPEYNEQFF. The CDR3 DNA sequence: TGTGCCAGCAGTTGGACTTCCCCGGAATACAATGAGCAGTTCTTC.

This chain links TRBV6-5 with TRBJ2-7; D gene unclear. The CDR3 runs 13 residues. In germline, CDR1 is MNHEY, CDR2 SVGAGI. V lost 6 bases and J 0 bases, leaving 9 bases between the germline ends. CDR3 DNA: TGTGCCAGCAGAGGAGCGAACTCCTACGAGCAGTACTTC. Its translation is CASRGANSYEQYF.

This clone was detected once. This chain joins TRBV11-2 and TRBJ2-7, with D perhaps matching TRBD1 (5 bases). This CDR3 has 13 residues. V gave up 1 base and J gave up 3 bases, with 7 bases separating them. Germline CDR1 and CDR2: SGHAT and FQNNGV. The CDR3 DNA reads as TGTGCCAGCAGCTTAGGAACAGGCTACGAGCAGTACTTC. Its translation: CASSLGTGYEQYF.

The chain is built from TRBV9 and TRBJ2-3; tentatively, D is TRBD2 (5 bases). Germline values: CDR1 SGDLS, CDR2 YYNGEE. V lost 4 bases to trimming and J lost 1 base, with 10 bases between them. This CDR3 has 14 amino acids. The CDR3 DNA sequence: TGTGCCAGCAGCCCCGCGGGTCGCACAGATACGCAGTATTTT. Amino acids: CASSPAGRTDTQYF.

The V gene is TRBV6-5, the J gene TRBJ2-1; a weak D match, TRBD2 (6 bases). The V gene lost 0 bases and the J gene lost 9 bases, with 9 bases spanning the gap. CDR3 size: 13 residues. Per germline, CDR1 MNHEY and CDR2 SVGAGI. CDR3 amino acids: CASSYSGEVEQFF. As DNA, the CDR3 is TGTGCCAGCAGTTACTCCGGGGAGGTTGAGCAGTTCTTC.

The V call is TRBV14, the J call TRBJ2-2; D is perhaps TRBD2 (6 bases). The CDR3 covers 14 residues. CDR1 and CDR2 (germline): SGHDN, FVKESK. Trimming stripped 4 bases from V and 6 bases from J, with 12 bases between. The CDR3 loop is CASSPGRFAGELFF. Written as DNA, the CDR3 is TGTGCCAGCAGCCCCGGGAGATTCGCCGGGGAGCTGTTTTTT.

This rearrangement joins TRBV28 to TRBJ1-2; D is unclear. This CDR3 has 15 residues. Looked up from germline, CDR1 is MDHEN and CDR2 is SYDVKM. With 3 bases removed from V and 8 bases from J, the gap between germline ends came to 19 bases. The DNA for the CDR3 is TGTGCCAGCAGTTTCCCTGGACTTTCAGAGGGCGGCTACACCTTC. It yields the protein CASSFPGLSEGGYTF.